This TCR beta chain was captured by sequencing in a study of Graves' ophthalmopathy and Graves' hyperthyroidism. Amplification of the TCR beta CDR3 regions used RNA transcripts (as template). First-round RT-PCR used HTBI primers; second-round multiplex PCR followed. TCRdb called the multiplex PCR reads again in MiXCR, with one record for every CDR3 protein. The sample comprises 200,000 to 250,000 distinct CDR3 sequences, roughly 21% of which are singletons, and roughly 42% rests with the top ten. This clonotype was recorded at least ten times. The V gene lost 3 bases and the J gene lost 7 bases, with 9 bases spanning the gap. The CDR3 is 11 amino acids. Germline CDR1 GTSNPN, CDR2 SVGIG (reference sequence). Ophthalmopathic donors had moderate-to-severe activity, CAS ≥3 and NOSPECS ≥4, with disease that had lasted under 3 months.

Sequencing used peripheral blood. The receptor was isolated from a woman between 45 and 65 years old with Graves' ophthalmopathy. V and J are TRBV30 and TRBJ1-2; D not certain. CDR3 loop: CAWRASGGYTF. For the CDR3, the DNA is TGTGCCTGGAGGGCCTCGGGTGGCTACACCTTC.